This T cell receptor (beta chain) stems from a study of T-cell reconstitution after alpha-beta-depleted transplantation in children. This CDR3 has 13 residues. The germline V gene encodes CDR1 GTSNPN and CDR2 SVGIG (reference sequence). V was trimmed by 5 bases and J by 7 bases, leaving 16 bases between them. This sample's TCRbeta library carried unique molecular identifier barcodes. TCRdb re-analysed the PCR reads in MiXCR, keeping a single row per CDR3 protein. The sample holds around 200,000 distinct CDR3 sequences, over 5.5% seen once. The chain couples TRBV30 to TRBJ2-3; TRBD1 might be the D (5 bases). This specimen was PBMCs from the stem cell graft donor, taken from the stem cell graft. The sequence was collected from a human donor who donated a stem cell graft to a child with Wiskott-Aldrich syndrome. This CDR3 reads CAWRYDSSNTQYF. CDR3 in DNA: TGTGCCTGGCGCTATGACAGCTCAAATACGCAGTATTTT. The whole variable domain, filled in from reference TRBV30 and TRBJ2-3, reads SQTIHQWPATLVQPVGSPLSLECTVEGTSNPNLYWYRQAAGRGLQLLFYSVGIGQISSEVPQNLSASRPQDRQFILSSKKLLLSDSGFYLCAWRYDSSNTQYFGPGTRLTVL.